The present TCR beta chain was sequenced within a study of cytomegalovirus exposure and HLA in healthy donors. V was trimmed by 5 bases and J by 0 bases, leaving 12 bases between them. CDR3 length: 14 amino acids. From germline, CDR1 is SGHRS and CDR2 YFSETQ. Primers included in the PCR were 60 Vbeta and 13 Jbeta primers. Method: immunoSEQ multiplex PCR; TCRdb's copy keeps in-frame clones and lacks some. The profile shows some 120,000 clones, 80% of them singletons. Details on this clone: The antigen remains unidentified. Other DNA sequences of this sample code for an identical CDR3.

Whole-study findings and limits: HLA allele associations emerged for roughly 17,000 TCR beta sequences in a later analysis, at 0.05 false discovery rate.

The chain is built from TRBV5-1 and TRBJ2-7; no clear D. The specimen was PBMCs. The TCR sequence derives from a man aged 25 to 45 in good health and CMV-seronegative. The CDR3 DNA follows: TGCGCCAGCAGTCTTGGTCCCAGCTCCTACGAGCAGTACTTC. This codes for CASSLGPSSYEQYF.